The T cell receptor beta chain described here comes from a study of blood T cells in healthy people across ages. Study findings and constraints: Diversity of TCR beta per million T cells declined in a roughly linear way with age. Donor CMV status was unknown, possibly confounding expanded clonotype changes.

Together with a sample-barcoded 5' primer, a J-beta primer mix was included in a second PCR lasting roughly 6 to 12 cycles. TCRdb re-derived calls from the 5' RACE reads in MiXCR, one entry per CDR3 protein. The table has about a million distinct CDR3 sequences, approximately 50% seen once; the top ten hold 20% to 25%. There were healthy Caucasian individuals from Russia, aged 6 to 90, serving as donors. Looked up from germline, CDR1 is KGHSH and CDR2 is LQKENI. The CDR3 has 15 amino acids. With respect to this clonotype: What it binds is not known.

The sequence came from a woman aged 60-75 years in good health. V and J are TRBV18 and TRBJ2-5; D unresolved. Matching the DNA end better, TRBJ2-7 makes the J call doubtful. Source material: blood. The DNA for the CDR3 is TGTGCCAGCTCACCCGAGCGTGGTGCTCGGGACGAGCAGTACTTC. It codes for CASSPERGARDEQYF.